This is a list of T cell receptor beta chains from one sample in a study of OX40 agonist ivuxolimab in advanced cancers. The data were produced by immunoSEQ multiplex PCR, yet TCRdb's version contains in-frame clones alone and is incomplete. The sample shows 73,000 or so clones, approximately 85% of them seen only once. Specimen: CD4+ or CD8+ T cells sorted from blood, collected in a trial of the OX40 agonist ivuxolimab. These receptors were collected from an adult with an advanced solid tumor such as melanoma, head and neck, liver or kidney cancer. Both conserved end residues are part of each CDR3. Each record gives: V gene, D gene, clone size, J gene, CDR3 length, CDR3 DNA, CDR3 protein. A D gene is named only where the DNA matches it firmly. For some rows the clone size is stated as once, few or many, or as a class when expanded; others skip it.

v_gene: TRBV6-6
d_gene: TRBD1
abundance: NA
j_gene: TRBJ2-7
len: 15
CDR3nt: TGTGCCAGCAGGACCGGGACAGGGGTGGCCTACGAGCAGTACTTC
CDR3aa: CASRTGTGVAYEQYF

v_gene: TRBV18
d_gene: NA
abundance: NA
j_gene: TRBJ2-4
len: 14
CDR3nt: TGTGCCAGCTCACCAATCGGGGAAAGGAGCATTCAGTACTTC
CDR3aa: CASSPIGERSIQYF

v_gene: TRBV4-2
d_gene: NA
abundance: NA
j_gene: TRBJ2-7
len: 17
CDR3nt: TGTGCCAGCAGCCAAGATCGGACGGGGGGCCTCCTCAACGAGCAGTACTTC
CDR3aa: CASSQDRTGGLLNEQYF

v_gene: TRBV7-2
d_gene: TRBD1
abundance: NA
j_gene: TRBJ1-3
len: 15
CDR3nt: TGTGCCAGCAGGCGAGGGACAGGCTCTGGAAACACCATATATTTT
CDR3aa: CASRRGTGSGNTIYF

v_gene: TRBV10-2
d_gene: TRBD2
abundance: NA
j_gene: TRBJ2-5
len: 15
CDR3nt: TGCGCCAGCAGATCACTAGCGGGGGTCCAAGAGACCCAGTACTTC
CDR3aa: CASRSLAGVQETQYF

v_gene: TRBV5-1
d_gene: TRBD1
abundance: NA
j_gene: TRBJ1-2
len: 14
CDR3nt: TGCGCCAGCAGCTACGACAGGGGGCTCTATGGCTACACCTTC
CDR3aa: CASSYDRGLYGYTF

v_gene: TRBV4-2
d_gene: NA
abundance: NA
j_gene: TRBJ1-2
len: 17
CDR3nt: TGTGCCAGCAGCCAAGGAGTTGGAGGGATGCAGGGGCAAGGCTACACCTTC
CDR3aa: CASSQGVGGMQGQGYTF

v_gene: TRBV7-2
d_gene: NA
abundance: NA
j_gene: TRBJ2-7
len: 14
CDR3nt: TGTGCCAGCAGCGAGCAGGGTAGGGGCTACGAGCAGTACTTC
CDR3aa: CASSEQGRGYEQYF

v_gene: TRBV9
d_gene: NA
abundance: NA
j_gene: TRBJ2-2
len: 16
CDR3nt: TGTGCCAGCAGCGTAGTCGCGCAGGGTAACACCGGGGAGCTGTTTTTT
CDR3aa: CASSVVAQGNTGELFF

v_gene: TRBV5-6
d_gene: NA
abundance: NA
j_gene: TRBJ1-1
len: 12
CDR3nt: TGTGCCAGCAATCCTCCTGGGGCTGAAGCTTTCTTT
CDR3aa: CASNPPGAEAFF

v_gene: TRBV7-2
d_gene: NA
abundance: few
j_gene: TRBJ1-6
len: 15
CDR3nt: TGTGCCAGCAGCTTACGATCTCAGGGCGGTTCACCCCTCCACTTT
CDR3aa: CASSLRSQGGSPLHF

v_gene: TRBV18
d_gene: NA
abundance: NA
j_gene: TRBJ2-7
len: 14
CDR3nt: TGTGCCAGCTCACTCTCTTCCGGGAGCAACGAGCAGTACTTC
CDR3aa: CASSLSSGSNEQYF

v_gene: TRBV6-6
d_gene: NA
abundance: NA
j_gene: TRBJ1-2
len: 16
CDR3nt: TGTGCCAGCAGTCGATCTATATTCACAACTAACTATGGCTACACCTTC
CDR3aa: CASSRSIFTTNYGYTF

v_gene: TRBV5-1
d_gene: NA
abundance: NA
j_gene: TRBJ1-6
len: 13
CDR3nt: TGCGCCAGCAGCTATGGACAGAATTCACCCCTCCACTTT
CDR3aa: CASSYGQNSPLHF

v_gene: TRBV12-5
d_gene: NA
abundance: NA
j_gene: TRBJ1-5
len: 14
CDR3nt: TGTGCTAGTGGTTTAGATTATAGCAATCAGCCCCAGCATTTT
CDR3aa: CASGLDYSNQPQHF

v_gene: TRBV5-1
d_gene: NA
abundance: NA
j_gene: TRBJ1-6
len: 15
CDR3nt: TGCGCCAGCAGCTTGCGGACAGACTATAATTCACCCCTCCACTTT
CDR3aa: CASSLRTDYNSPLHF

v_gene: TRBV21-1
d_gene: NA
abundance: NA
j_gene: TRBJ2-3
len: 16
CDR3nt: TGTGCCAGCAGCAAAAGGGGGGGCCCGATCACAGATACGCAGTATTTT
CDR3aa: CASSKRGGPITDTQYF

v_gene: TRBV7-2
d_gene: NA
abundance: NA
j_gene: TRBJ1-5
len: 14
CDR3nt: TGTGCCAGCAGCTTAGCAGGGGACAATCAGCCCCAGCATTTT
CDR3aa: CASSLAGDNQPQHF

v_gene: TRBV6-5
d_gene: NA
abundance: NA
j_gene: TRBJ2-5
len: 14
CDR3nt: TGTGCCAGCAGTCCACAGGGGGGGAAAGAGACCCAGTACTTC
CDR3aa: CASSPQGGKETQYF

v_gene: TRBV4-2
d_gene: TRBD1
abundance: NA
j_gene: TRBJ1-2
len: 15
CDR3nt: TGTGCCAGCAGCCAAGAAGCGCAGGGGGACTATGGCTACACCTTC
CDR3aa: CASSQEAQGDYGYTF

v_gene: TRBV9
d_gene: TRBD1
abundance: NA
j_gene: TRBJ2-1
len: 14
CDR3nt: TGTGCCAGCGGGCCACAGGGGGCCTACAATGAGCAGTTCTTC
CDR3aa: CASGPQGAYNEQFF

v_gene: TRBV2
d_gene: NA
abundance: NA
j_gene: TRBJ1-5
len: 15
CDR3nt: TGTGCCAGCAGCCTCGACAGATATAGCAATCAGCCCCAGCATTTT
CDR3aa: CASSLDRYSNQPQHF

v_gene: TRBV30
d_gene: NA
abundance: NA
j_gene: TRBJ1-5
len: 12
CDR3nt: TGTGCCTGGAGCGGAGGGGGTCAGCCCCAGCATTTT
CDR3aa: CAWSGGGQPQHF

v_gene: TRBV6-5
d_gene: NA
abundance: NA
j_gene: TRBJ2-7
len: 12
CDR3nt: TGTGCCAGCAGTCACCCCACCGGGCCGCAGTACTTC
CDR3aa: CASSHPTGPQYF

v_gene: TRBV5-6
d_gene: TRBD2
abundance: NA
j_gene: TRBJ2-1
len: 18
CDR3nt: TGTGCCAGTAAACTAGCGGGGGGGCCGTTGGATGTTGGCAATGAGCAGTTCTTC
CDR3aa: CASKLAGGPLDVGNEQFF

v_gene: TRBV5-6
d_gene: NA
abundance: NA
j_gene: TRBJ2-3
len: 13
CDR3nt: TGTGCCAGCAGCTCCGTACAGGTAGATACGCAGTATTTT
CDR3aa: CASSSVQVDTQYF

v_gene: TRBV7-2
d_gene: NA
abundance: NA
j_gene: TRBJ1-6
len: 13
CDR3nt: TGTGCCAGCAGCCGGGCGGGGGATTCACCCCTCCACTTT
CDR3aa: CASSRAGDSPLHF

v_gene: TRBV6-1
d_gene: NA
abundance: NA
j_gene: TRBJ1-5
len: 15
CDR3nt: TGTGCCAGCAGTGTGGCAGGGTATTTGGGTCAGCCCCAGCATTTT
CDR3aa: CASSVAGYLGQPQHF

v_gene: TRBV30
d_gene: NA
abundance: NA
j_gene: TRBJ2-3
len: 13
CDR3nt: TGTGCCTGGAGTCAATCTCGGGCAGATACGCAGTATTTT
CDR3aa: CAWSQSRADTQYF

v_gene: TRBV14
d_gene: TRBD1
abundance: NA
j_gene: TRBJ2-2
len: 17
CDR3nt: TGTGCCAGCAGCGCCCGACAGGGATCCTTGAACACCGGGGAACTGTTTTTT
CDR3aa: CASSARQGSLNTGELFF

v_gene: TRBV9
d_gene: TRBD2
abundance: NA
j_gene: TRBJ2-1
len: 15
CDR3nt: TGTGCCAGCAGCGTAGCTACGGGGGGGTTCGGCGAGCAGTTCTTC
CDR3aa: CASSVATGGFGEQFF

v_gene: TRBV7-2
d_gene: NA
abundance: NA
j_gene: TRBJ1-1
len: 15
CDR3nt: TGTGCCAGCAGCAGATACATTGGGCCAACTCCTGAAGCTTTCTTT
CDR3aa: CASSRYIGPTPEAFF

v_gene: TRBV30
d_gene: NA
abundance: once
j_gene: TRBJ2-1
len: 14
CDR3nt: TGTGCCTGGAGTCTCAGGAGGTCCTACAATGAGCAGTTCTTC
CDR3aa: CAWSLRRSYNEQFF

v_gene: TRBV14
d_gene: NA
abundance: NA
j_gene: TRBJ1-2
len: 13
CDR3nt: TGTGCCAGCAGCCCGGACCAGGATCTCGGCTACACCTTC
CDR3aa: CASSPDQDLGYTF

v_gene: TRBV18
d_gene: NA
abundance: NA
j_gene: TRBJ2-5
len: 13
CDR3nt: TGTGCCAGCTCAACGACATACCAAGAGACCCAGTACTTC
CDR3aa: CASSTTYQETQYF

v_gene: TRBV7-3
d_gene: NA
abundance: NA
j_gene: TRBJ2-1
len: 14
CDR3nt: TGTGCCAGCAGCCTAAGTTTGTCGGTCAATGAGCAGTTCTTC
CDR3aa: CASSLSLSVNEQFF

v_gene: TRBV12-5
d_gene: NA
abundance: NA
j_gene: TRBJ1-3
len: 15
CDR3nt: TGTGCTAGTGGTTTGGACGGGGGAGCTGGAAACACCATATATTTT
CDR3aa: CASGLDGGAGNTIYF

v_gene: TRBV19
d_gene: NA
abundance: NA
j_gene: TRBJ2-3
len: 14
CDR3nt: TGTGCCAGTAGTAACCCCCTACTTTCGGCATCGCAGTATTTT
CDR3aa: CASSNPLLSASQYF

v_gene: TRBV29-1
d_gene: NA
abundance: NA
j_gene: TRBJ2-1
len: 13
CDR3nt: TGCAGCGGTGAGGTACAGACCTACAATGAGCAGTTCTTC
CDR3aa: CSGEVQTYNEQFF

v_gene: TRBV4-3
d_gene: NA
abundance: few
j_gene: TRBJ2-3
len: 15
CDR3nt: TGCGCCAGCAGACCGAGTGGGGGCCGCACAGATACGCAGTATTTT
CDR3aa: CASRPSGGRTDTQYF

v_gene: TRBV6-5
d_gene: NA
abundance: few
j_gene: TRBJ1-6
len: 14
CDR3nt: TGTGCCAGCAGTCGAGTGTCACAGAATTCACCCCTCCACTTT
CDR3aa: CASSRVSQNSPLHF

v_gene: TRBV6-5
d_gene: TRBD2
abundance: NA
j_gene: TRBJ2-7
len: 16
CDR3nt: TGTGCCAGCAGTTACTCGAGGTCAGCGGGGGGTTACGAGCAGTACTTC
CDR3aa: CASSYSRSAGGYEQYF

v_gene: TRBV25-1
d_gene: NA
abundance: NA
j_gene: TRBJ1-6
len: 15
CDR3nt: TGTGCCAGCAGTGACCCTGGCGGGGGTGATTCACCCCTCCACTTT
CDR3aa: CASSDPGGGDSPLHF

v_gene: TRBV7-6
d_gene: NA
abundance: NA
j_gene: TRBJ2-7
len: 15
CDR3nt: TGTGCCAGCAGCCCAGATTCGGACTTCACCTACGAGCAGTACTTC
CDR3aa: CASSPDSDFTYEQYF

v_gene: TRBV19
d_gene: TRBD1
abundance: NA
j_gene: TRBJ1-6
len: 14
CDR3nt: TGTGCCAGTAGGCCGGGACAGTCTAATTCACCCCTCCACTTT
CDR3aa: CASRPGQSNSPLHF

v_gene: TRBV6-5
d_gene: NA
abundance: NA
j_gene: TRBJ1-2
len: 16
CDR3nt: TGTGCCAGCAGTTACTCAGGGCAGGGAATATTCTATGGCTACACCTTC
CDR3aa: CASSYSGQGIFYGYTF

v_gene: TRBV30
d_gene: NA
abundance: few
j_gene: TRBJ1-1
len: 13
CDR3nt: TGTGCCTGGAGTGGAACGGGCCCTACCCCCGCTTTCTTT
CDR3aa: CAWSGTGPTPAFF

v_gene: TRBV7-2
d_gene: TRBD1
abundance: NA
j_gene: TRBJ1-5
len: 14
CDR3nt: TGTGCCAGCAGCTCGGACAGGCCCAATCAGCCCCAGCATTTT
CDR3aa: CASSSDRPNQPQHF

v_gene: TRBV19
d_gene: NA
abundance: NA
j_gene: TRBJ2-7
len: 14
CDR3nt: TGTGCCAGTAGTCCCCGGGACGGGGGCTACGAGCAGTACTTC
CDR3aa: CASSPRDGGYEQYF